One and the same sample provided the 13 T cell receptor beta chains below, sequenced in a study of CD8+ T cells in alopecia areata. TCR sequencing used cDNA made by reverse transcription of extracted RNA. Only in-frame clones appear in the TCRdb table, and some are missing; sequencing was by immunoSEQ multiplex PCR. This table holds around 100,000 clones, about nine tenths found once. The treatment is: oral pan-JAK inhibitor, 5-10 mg twice daily. The material was CD8+ T cells sorted from blood, obtained between weeks 30 and 35, from a patient treated with tofacitinib. The receptors stem from a human donor with alopecia areata.

The chain links TRBV4-1 to TRBJ2-7, with D unresolved. This CDR3 is built from 12 residues. Germline V gives CDR1 MGHRA, CDR2 YSYEKL. V lost 3 bases and J lost 0, with 3 bases in between. The DNA of the CDR3 is TGCGCCAGCAGCCAGACCTCCTACGAGCAGTACTTC. Translating it yields CASSQTSYEQYF.

The chain couples TRBV2 to TRBJ2-7, with TRBD2 matching 7 bases. The CDR3 contains 12 residues. In germline, CDR1 is SNHLY, CDR2 FYNNEI. V dropped 6 bases and J dropped 2; count of bases not matched to a gene: 1. The CDR3 protein is CASRGGTYEQYF. DNA of the CDR3: TGTGCCAGCAGGGGAGGGACCTACGAGCAGTACTTC.

This chain links TRBV6-5 with TRBJ2-7; D remains unclear. V gave up 0 bases and J gave up 2 bases, with 8 bases separating them. The germline CDR1 and CDR2 sequences are MNHEY and SVGAGI. The CDR3 extends over 14 amino acids. The CDR3 bases are TGTGCCAGCAGTTACTCGCCCGATACCTACGAGCAGTACTTC. As protein: CASSYSPDTYEQYF.

This clone was seen only once. CDR3 in DNA: TGTGCCAGCAGCTTAGGGCCCCCAGGAGGCGAGCAGTACTTC. This encodes CASSLGPPGGEQYF. The chain links TRBV7-9 to TRBJ2-7; D might be TRBD2 (5 bases). There are 14 residues in the CDR3. CDR1 is SEHNR, CDR2 FQNEAQ, per germline (reference sequence). Trimming shortened V by 1 base and J by 6 bases, and 13 bases separated the two germline ends.

This clone was counted once. This chain uses TRBV4-3 with TRBJ2-5, with D perhaps given as TRBD1 or TRBD2 (5 bases each). This CDR3 is 17 amino acids long. Germline CDR1 reads LGHNA; CDR2 reads YSLEER. The germline V and J ends were trimmed by 5 bases and 3 bases, with 22 bases remaining between them. DNA of the CDR3: TGCGCCAGCAGCTTCTCGGCCGAGGGGAACTATAAAGAGACCCAGTACTTC. As protein: CASSFSAEGNYKETQYF.

CDR3 nucleotide sequence: TGTGCCAGCAGCTCAACAGGGGGCCGGGCAGATACGCAGTATTTT. This sequence encodes CASSSTGGRADTQYF. V is TRBV11-1 and J is TRBJ2-3, with 9 bases that match TRBD1. From germline, CDR1 is SGHAT and CDR2 FQDESV (reference sequence). V was pared by 4 bases and J by 4 bases, with 6 bases of the junction left unmatched. CDR3 length equals 15 residues. Based on the CDR3 plus reference TRBV11-1 and TRBJ2-3, the full variable domain is EAEVAQSPRYKITEKSQAVAFWCDPISGHATLYWYRQILGQGPELLVQFQDESVVDDSQLPKDRFSAERLKGVDSTLKIQPAELGDSAMYLCASSSTGGRADTQYFGPGTRLTVL.

The chain links TRBV5-1 to TRBJ2-7; 8 bases agree with TRBD1. V was pared by 2 bases and J by 5 bases, with 6 bases of the junction left unmatched. CDR3 length: 14 residues. Germline CDR1 and CDR2: SGHRS and YFSETQ. For the CDR3, the DNA is TGCGCCAGCAGCTTAGGACAGGGTTTTGACGAGCAGTACTTC. This encodes CASSLGQGFDEQYF.

The rearrangement joins TRBV5-4 to TRBJ1-1; D is perhaps TRBD1 (6 bases). Germline lookup yields CDR1 SGHNT and CDR2 YYREEE (reference sequence). V was cut by 1 base and J by 11 bases, with 18 bases left in between. The CDR3 covers 14 residues. The CDR3 sequence: CASSLSGANLRAFF. CDR3 nucleotide sequence: TGTGCCAGCAGCTTGTCGGGGGCAAATTTACGGGCTTTCTTT.

The V call is TRBV5-1, the J call TRBJ1-2; D is unresolved. The CDR3 is 13 residues long. Germline CDR1 and CDR2: SGHRS and YFSETQ. Trimming shortened V by 0 bases and J by 0 bases, and 3 bases separated the two germline ends. The CDR3 sequence: CASSLEANYGYTF. The CDR3 DNA reads TGCGCCAGCAGCTTGGAAGCTAACTATGGCTACACCTTC.

The chain has TRBV6-1 and TRBJ1-5; 7 bases fit TRBD1. Germline V gene lookup returns CDR1 MNHNS and CDR2 SASEGT. J gave up 5 bases and V 10 bases, and 11 bases lay outside the gene matches. The CDR3 runs to 14 residues. The CDR3 spells CATLTRDSHQPQHF. CDR3 DNA sequence: TGTGCCACCTTGACCCGGGACAGTCATCAGCCCCAGCATTTT.

The rearrangement joins TRBV27 to TRBJ2-7, with a weak D call TRBD2 (6 bases). V was pared by 4 bases and J by 2 bases, with 18 bases between. Germline CDR1 and CDR2: MNHEY and SMNVEV (reference sequence). The CDR3 covers 16 residues. Here the CDR3 reads CASSSRLSGGTYEQYF. The CDR3 DNA follows: TGTGCCAGCAGTTCCCGTCTTTCTGGCGGGACCTACGAGCAGTACTTC.

A few counts support this clone. This chain uses TRBV29-1 with TRBJ2-1, with D possibly being TRBD2 (5 bases). Trimming stripped 4 bases from V and 7 bases from J, with 8 bases between. CDR3 length equals 11 residues. Germline V gives CDR1 SQVTM, CDR2 ANQGSEA. The CDR3 DNA reads as TGCAGCGTTGTGCTAGCAAATGAGCAGTTCTTC. The encoded protein is CSVVLANEQFF.

This chain uses TRBV19 with TRBJ2-1; 12 bases align to TRBD2. This CDR3 spans 16 amino acids. Germline V gene data show CDR1 as LNHDA and CDR2 as SQIVND (reference sequence). Losses at the gene ends were 4 bases for V and 7 bases for J; bases not matched to a gene: 8. CDR3 protein: CASSTRLAGVGNEQFF. The CDR3 DNA sequence: TGTGCCAGTAGTACCCGACTAGCGGGAGTAGGGAATGAGCAGTTCTTC.